These T cell receptor beta chains were read from a single sample in a study of T cell responses to AZD1222 COVID-19 vaccine. This table comes from immunoSEQ multiplex PCR, and its TCRdb copy is limited to in-frame clones, with some not included. The sample holds approximately 150,000 clones, 85% to 95% seen once. The sequencing here drew on peripheral blood, taken on day 0 of AZD1222 vaccination. These receptors all stem from an adult in good health. Both conserved end residues are part of each CDR3. The D gene is left open where the match is weak. Clone sizes are given selectively: once, few, many, or a class where the clone is expanded.

CDR3: CASSLSGGSTDTQYF
DNA: TGTGCCAGCAGCCTCTCGGGGGGAAGCACAGATACGCAGTATTTT
J: TRBJ2-3
D: TRBD2
size: NA
V: TRBV3-1/TRBV3-2

CDR3: CASSFLQGVYPLHF
DNA: TGTGCCAGCAGCTTTTTGCAGGGGGTGTACCCCCTCCACTTT
J: TRBJ1-6
D: TRBD1
size: few
V: TRBV11-3

CDR3: CATRLTGILNNEQFF
DNA: TGTGCCACCCGATTAACCGGGATTCTGAACAATGAGCAGTTCTTC
J: TRBJ2-1
D: NA
size: NA
V: TRBV7-2

CDR3: CATSRDSAVEAFF
DNA: TGTGCCACCAGCAGAGATTCGGCGGTTGAAGCTTTCTTT
J: TRBJ1-1
D: NA
size: NA
V: TRBV15

CDR3: CASSIITTGSGANVLTF
DNA: TGTGCCAGTAGTATAATTACGACAGGCTCTGGGGCCAACGTCCTGACTTTC
J: TRBJ2-6
D: NA
size: NA
V: TRBV19

CDR3: CASSYSRTITDTQYF
DNA: TGTGCCAGCAGTTACTCCCGGACTATCACAGATACGCAGTATTTT
J: TRBJ2-3
D: NA
size: NA
V: TRBV6-5

CDR3: CASRSGQVNSPLHF
DNA: TGTGCCAGCAGGTCGGGACAGGTTAATTCACCCCTCCACTTT
J: TRBJ1-6
D: TRBD1
size: once
V: TRBV11-2

CDR3: CSVVENSNQPQHF
DNA: TGCAGCGTTGTGGAGAATAGCAATCAGCCCCAGCATTTT
J: TRBJ1-5
D: NA
size: NA
V: TRBV29-1

CDR3: CASSFDYRFSYNEQFF
DNA: TGTGCCAGCAGTTTTGATTACAGGTTCTCCTACAATGAGCAGTTCTTC
J: TRBJ2-1
D: NA
size: NA
V: TRBV28

CDR3: CASSLVNSGATNTGELFF
DNA: TGTGCCAGCAGCTTAGTTAATAGCGGGGCGACGAACACCGGGGAGCTGTTTTTT
J: TRBJ2-2
D: TRBD2
size: NA
V: TRBV7-7

CDR3: CASSYSRTGSEYGYTF
DNA: TGTGCCAGCAGTTACTCCCGGACGGGAAGCGAGTATGGCTACACCTTC
J: TRBJ1-2
D: NA
size: NA
V: TRBV6-5

CDR3: CSAERGGDTQYF
DNA: TGCAGCGCAGAGCGGGGGGGCGATACGCAGTATTTT
J: TRBJ2-3
D: TRBD2
size: NA
V: TRBV29-1

CDR3: CASSQDPTGGLNTEAFF
DNA: TGCGCCAGCAGCCAAGATCCGACAGGGGGCCTGAACACTGAAGCTTTCTTT
J: TRBJ1-1
D: TRBD1
size: NA
V: TRBV4-3

CDR3: CATEPGRKGDTEAFF
DNA: TGTGCCACCGAGCCGGGACGGAAGGGTGACACTGAAGCTTTCTTT
J: TRBJ1-1
D: NA
size: NA
V: TRBV10-3

CDR3: CASSTPGTPYGYTF
DNA: TGTGCCAGCAGCACTCCCGGGACACCCTATGGCTACACCTTC
J: TRBJ1-2
D: NA
size: NA
V: TRBV7-9

CDR3: CASSIDHTGPNYGYTF
DNA: TGTGCCAGTAGTATAGATCACACAGGGCCCAACTATGGCTACACCTTC
J: TRBJ1-2
D: NA
size: NA
V: TRBV19

CDR3: CASSKETGALISSYNEQFF
DNA: TGTGCCAGTAGTAAGGAGACAGGGGCCCTTATTAGCTCCTACAATGAGCAGTTCTTC
J: TRBJ2-1
D: TRBD1
size: NA
V: TRBV19

CDR3: CASKSSRPENTIYF
DNA: TGCGCCAGCAAATCATCCCGGCCGGAGAACACCATATATTTT
J: TRBJ1-3
D: NA
size: NA
V: TRBV5-1

CDR3: CASSPWNQPQHF
DNA: TGTGCCAGCAGTCCCTGGAATCAGCCCCAGCATTTT
J: TRBJ1-5
D: NA
size: once
V: TRBV6-6

CDR3: CASSLVQSSGNTIYF
DNA: TGTGCCAGCAGCTTAGTTCAGAGCTCTGGAAACACCATATATTTT
J: TRBJ1-3
D: NA
size: NA
V: TRBV7-9

CDR3: CASSQENSGEKLFF
DNA: TGCGCCAGCAGCCAAGAGAACAGTGGTGAAAAACTGTTTTTT
J: TRBJ1-4
D: NA
size: NA
V: TRBV4-1

CDR3: CASSELAGRETQYF
DNA: TGTGCCAGCAGTGAGCTAGCGGGGCGAGAGACCCAGTACTTC
J: TRBJ2-5
D: TRBD2
size: NA
V: TRBV25-1

CDR3: CSASGDRGGRSPLHF
DNA: TGCAGTGCTAGTGGGGACAGGGGAGGACGTTCACCCCTCCACTTT
J: TRBJ1-6
D: TRBD1
size: NA
V: TRBV20-1

CDR3: CASSPSGAYSTDTQYF
DNA: TGTGCCAGCAGCCCTAGCGGGGCCTATAGCACAGATACGCAGTATTTT
J: TRBJ2-3
D: TRBD2
size: NA
V: TRBV7-2

CDR3: CASSFGGGTEAFF
DNA: TGCGCCAGCAGCTTCGGTGGTGGGACTGAAGCTTTCTTT
J: TRBJ1-1
D: NA
size: NA
V: TRBV5-1

CDR3: CASSTHDRDRDGYTF
DNA: TGCGCCAGCAGCACACACGACCGGGACAGAGATGGCTACACCTTC
J: TRBJ1-2
D: TRBD1
size: NA
V: TRBV4-1

CDR3: CASSLVLKYEQYF
DNA: TGTGCCAGCAGCTTAGTCTTAAAGTACGAGCAGTACTTC
J: TRBJ2-7
D: NA
size: NA
V: TRBV7-2

CDR3: CASSAGTGITGELFF
DNA: TGTGCCAGCAGCGCCGGGACAGGGATCACCGGGGAGCTGTTTTTT
J: TRBJ2-2
D: TRBD1
size: NA
V: TRBV11-3

CDR3: CASSSQGPPPSNTEAFF
DNA: TGTGCCAGCAGCTCACAGGGGCCACCCCCCTCTAACACTGAAGCTTTCTTT
J: TRBJ1-1
D: TRBD1
size: NA
V: TRBV5-5

CDR3: CASSPGTATYEQYF
DNA: TGTGCCAGCAGCCCCGGGACAGCTACCTACGAGCAGTACTTC
J: TRBJ2-7
D: TRBD1
size: NA
V: TRBV9

CDR3: CASSPGQGNSGANVLTF
DNA: TGTGCCAGCAGTCCGGGGCAGGGTAACTCTGGGGCCAACGTCCTGACTTTC
J: TRBJ2-6
D: NA
size: NA
V: TRBV7-6

CDR3: CASSWPDSNQPQHF
DNA: TGTGCCAGCAGCTGGCCGGACAGTAATCAGCCCCAGCATTTT
J: TRBJ1-5
D: NA
size: NA
V: TRBV5-8

CDR3: CASSIVLAEYEQYF
DNA: TGTGCCAGTAGTATAGTTCTGGCAGAATACGAGCAGTACTTC
J: TRBJ2-7
D: NA
size: NA
V: TRBV19

CDR3: CASSPMGAGGQYEQYF
DNA: TGTGCCAGCAGCCCTATGGGAGCGGGGGGCCAGTACGAGCAGTACTTC
J: TRBJ2-7
D: TRBD2
size: few
V: TRBV6-2/TRBV6-3

CDR3: CASSGWDGRPTNEKLFF
DNA: TGTGCCAGCAGTGGCTGGGATGGCCGACCAACTAATGAAAAACTGTTTTTT
J: TRBJ1-4
D: NA
size: NA
V: TRBV2

CDR3: CASSLDRSGYAF
DNA: TGTGCCAGCAGCTTAGATCGATCGGGGTACGCCTTC
J: TRBJ1-2
D: NA
size: NA
V: TRBV7-2

CDR3: CASSPQGVHNSPLHF
DNA: TGTGCCAGCAGCCCACAGGGAGTCCATAATTCACCCCTCCACTTT
J: TRBJ1-6
D: NA
size: few
V: TRBV6-5

CDR3: CASSFKTGTGKSSTDTQYF
DNA: TGTGCCAGCAGCTTTAAGACCGGGACAGGAAAATCCAGCACAGATACGCAGTATTTT
J: TRBJ2-3
D: TRBD1
size: NA
V: TRBV9

CDR3: CATDLMGPETQYF
DNA: TGTGCCACCGATCTGATGGGTCCGGAGACCCAGTACTTC
J: TRBJ2-5
D: NA
size: NA
V: TRBV6-5

CDR3: CASRTGPSATTDTQYF
DNA: TGCGCCAGCAGGACAGGCCCTAGTGCGACCACAGATACGCAGTATTTT
J: TRBJ2-3
D: NA
size: once
V: TRBV5-1

CDR3: CAWSVMGWVAFF
DNA: TGTGCCTGGAGTGTAATGGGGTGGGTGGCTTTCTTT
J: TRBJ1-1
D: NA
size: NA
V: TRBV30

CDR3: CASSVAQGNTEAFF
DNA: TGTGCCAGCAGCGTAGCACAGGGGAACACTGAAGCTTTCTTT
J: TRBJ1-1
D: NA
size: NA
V: TRBV9